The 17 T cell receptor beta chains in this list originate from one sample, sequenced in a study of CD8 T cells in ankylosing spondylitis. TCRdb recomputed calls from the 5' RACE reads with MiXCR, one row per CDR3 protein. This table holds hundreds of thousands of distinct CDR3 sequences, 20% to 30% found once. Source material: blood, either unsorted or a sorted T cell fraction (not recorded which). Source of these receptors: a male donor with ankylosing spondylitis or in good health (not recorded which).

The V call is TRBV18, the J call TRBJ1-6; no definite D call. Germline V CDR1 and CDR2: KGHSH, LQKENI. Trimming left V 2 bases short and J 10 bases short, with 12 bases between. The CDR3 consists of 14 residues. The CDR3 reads CASSPRDMGSPLHF. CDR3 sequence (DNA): TGTGCCAGCTCACCAAGAGACATGGGCTCACCCCTCCACTTT.

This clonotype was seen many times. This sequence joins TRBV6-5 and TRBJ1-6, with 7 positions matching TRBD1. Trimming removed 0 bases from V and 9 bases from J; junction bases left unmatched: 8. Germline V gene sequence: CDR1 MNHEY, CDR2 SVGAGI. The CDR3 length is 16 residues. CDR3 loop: CASSYSAGAGGSPLHF. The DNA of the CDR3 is TGTGCCAGCAGTTACTCGGCGGGAGCAGGGGGTTCACCCCTCCACTTT.

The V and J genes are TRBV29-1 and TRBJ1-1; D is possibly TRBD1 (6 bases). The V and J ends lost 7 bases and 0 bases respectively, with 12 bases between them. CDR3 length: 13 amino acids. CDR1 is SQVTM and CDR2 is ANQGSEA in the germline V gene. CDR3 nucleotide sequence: TGCAGCGGAACAGGGCTAATGAACACTGAAGCTTTCTTT. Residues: CSGTGLMNTEAFF.

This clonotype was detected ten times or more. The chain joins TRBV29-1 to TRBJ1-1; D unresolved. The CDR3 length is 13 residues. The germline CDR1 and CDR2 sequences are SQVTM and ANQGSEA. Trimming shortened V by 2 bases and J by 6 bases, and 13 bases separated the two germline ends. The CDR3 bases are TGCAGCGTTGAATCCGGCACAACCTCTGAAGCTTTCTTT. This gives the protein CSVESGTTSEAFF. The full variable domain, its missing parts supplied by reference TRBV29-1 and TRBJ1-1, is SAVISQKPSRDICQRGTSLTIQCQVDSQVTMMFWYRQQPGQSLTLIATANQGSEATYESGFVIDKFPISRPNLTFSTLTVSNMSPEDSSIYLCSVESGTTSEAFFGQGTRLTVV.

The CDR3 sequence: CASSRQGVDPYNEQFF. The CDR3 DNA reads as TGTGCCAGCAGTAGACAGGGTGTCGATCCCTACAATGAGCAGTTCTTC. This chain links TRBV12-3 or TRBV12-4 with TRBJ2-1, with 7 bases fitting TRBD1. This CDR3 is 16 amino acids long. The V gene end was trimmed by 5 bases and the J gene end by 2 bases; junction bases not matched to a gene: 9.

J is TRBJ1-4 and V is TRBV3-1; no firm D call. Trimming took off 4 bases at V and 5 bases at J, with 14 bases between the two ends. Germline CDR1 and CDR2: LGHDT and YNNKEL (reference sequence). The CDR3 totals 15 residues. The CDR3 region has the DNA TGTGCCAGCAGCCCGACGCAAGGGCCAAATGAAAAACTGTTTTTT. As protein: CASSPTQGPNEKLFF. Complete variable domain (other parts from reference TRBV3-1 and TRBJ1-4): DTAVSQTPKYLVTQMGNDKSIKCEQNLGHDTMYWYKQDSKKFLKIMFSYNNKELIINETVPNRFSPKSPDKAHLNLHINSLELGDSAVYFCASSPTQGPNEKLFFGSGTQLSVL.

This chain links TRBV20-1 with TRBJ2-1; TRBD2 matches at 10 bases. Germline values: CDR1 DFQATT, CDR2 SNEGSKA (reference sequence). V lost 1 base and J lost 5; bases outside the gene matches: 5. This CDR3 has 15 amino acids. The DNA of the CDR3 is TGCAGTGCTAGAGTGGCGCTAGCGGGAGACAATGAGCAGTTCTTC. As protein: CSARVALAGDNEQFF.

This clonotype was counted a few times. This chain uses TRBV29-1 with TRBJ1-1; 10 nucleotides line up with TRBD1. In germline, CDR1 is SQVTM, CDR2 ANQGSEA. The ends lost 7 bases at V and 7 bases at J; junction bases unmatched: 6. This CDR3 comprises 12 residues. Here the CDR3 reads CSGDRGRDEAFF. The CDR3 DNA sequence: TGCAGCGGGGACAGGGGAAGGGATGAAGCTTTCTTT.

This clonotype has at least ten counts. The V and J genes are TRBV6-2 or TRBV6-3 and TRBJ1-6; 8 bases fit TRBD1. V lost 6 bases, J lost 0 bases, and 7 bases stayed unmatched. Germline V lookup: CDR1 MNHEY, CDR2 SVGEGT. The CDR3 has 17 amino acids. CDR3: CASSPRTGSSYNSPLHF. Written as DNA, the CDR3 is TGTGCCAGCAGCCCCAGGACAGGGAGCTCCTATAATTCACCCCTCCACTTT.

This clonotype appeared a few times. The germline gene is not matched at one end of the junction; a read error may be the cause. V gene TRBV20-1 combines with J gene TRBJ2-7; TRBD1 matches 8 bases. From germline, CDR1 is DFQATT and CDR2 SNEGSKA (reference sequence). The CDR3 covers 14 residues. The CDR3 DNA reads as TGCAGTGCAAGAGGGACAGGTAACCCCTACGAGCAGTACTTC. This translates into CSARGTGNPYEQYF.

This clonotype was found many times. The CDR3 sequence is CASSLGQLNQPQHF. DNA of the CDR3: TGTGCCAGCAGTTTAGGGCAGCTCAATCAGCCCCAGCATTTT. This rearrangement joins TRBV12-3 or TRBV12-4 to TRBJ1-5; D is uncertain. The CDR3 has 14 residues. V was clipped by 1 base and J by 3 bases, with 7 bases between them.

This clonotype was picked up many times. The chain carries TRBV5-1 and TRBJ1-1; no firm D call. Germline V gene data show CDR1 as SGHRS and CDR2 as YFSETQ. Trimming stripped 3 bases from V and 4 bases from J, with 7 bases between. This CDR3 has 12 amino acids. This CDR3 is CASSYRGTEAFF. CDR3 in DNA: TGCGCCAGCAGCTACCGGGGCACTGAAGCTTTCTTT.

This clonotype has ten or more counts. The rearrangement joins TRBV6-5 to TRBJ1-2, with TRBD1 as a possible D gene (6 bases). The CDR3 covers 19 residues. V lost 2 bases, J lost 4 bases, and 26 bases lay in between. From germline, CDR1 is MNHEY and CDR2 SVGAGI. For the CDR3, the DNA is TGTGCCAGCAGTTACGGGGGTTCAACAGGGAAGACTTCAATCTATGGCTACACCTTC. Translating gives CASSYGGSTGKTSIYGYTF.

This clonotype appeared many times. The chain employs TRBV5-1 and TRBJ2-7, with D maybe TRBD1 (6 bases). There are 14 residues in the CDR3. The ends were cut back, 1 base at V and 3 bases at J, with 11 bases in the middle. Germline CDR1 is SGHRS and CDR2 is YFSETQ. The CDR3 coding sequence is TGCGCCAGCAGCTTGATAGCAGGGGACTACGAGCAGTACTTC. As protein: CASSLIAGDYEQYF.

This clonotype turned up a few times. The CDR3 DNA follows: TGCAGTGCTAGATCAGGGCTAGCTGATCTAGAGACCCAGTACTTC. Translating it yields CSARSGLADLETQYF. V is TRBV20-1 and J is TRBJ2-5; D tentatively reads TRBD1 or TRBD2 (5 bases each). The CDR3 is 15 residues long. V lost 2 bases and J 4 bases, leaving 17 bases between the germline ends. Germline V gene sequence: CDR1 DFQATT, CDR2 SNEGSKA (reference sequence).

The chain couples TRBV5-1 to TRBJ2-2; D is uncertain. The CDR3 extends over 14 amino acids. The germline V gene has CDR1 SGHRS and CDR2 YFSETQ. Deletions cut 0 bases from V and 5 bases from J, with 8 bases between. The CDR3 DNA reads TGCGCCAGCAGCTTGGTGGAAAGGACCGGGGAGCTGTTTTTT. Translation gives CASSLVERTGELFF. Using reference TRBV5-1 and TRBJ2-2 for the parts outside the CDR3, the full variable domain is KAGVTQTPRYLIKTRGQQVTLSCSPISGHRSVSWYQQTPGQGLQFLFEYFSETQRNKGNFPGRFSGRQFSNSRSEMNVSTLELGDSALYLCASSLVERTGELFFGEGSRLTVL.

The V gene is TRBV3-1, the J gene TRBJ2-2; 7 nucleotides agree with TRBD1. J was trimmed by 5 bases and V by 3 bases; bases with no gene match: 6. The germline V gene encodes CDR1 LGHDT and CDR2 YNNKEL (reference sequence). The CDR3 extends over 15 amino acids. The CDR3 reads CASSQKGARTGELFF. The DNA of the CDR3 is TGTGCCAGCAGCCAGAAGGGGGCTCGTACCGGGGAGCTGTTTTTT.